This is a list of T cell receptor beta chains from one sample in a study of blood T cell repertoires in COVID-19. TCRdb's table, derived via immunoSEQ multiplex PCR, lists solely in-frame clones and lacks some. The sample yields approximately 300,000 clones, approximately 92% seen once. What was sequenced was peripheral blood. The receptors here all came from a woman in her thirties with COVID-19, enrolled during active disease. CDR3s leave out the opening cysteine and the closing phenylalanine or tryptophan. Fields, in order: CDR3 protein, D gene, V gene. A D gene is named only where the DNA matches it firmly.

ASSLASGRQETQY	TRBD2	TRBV27
ASSPPSGETQY	-	TRBV18
ASNPGQGPYNEQF	TRBD1	TRBV27
ASRGPAVPRGEQY	-	TRBV28
ASTDITDRNTEAF	-	TRBV6-4
ASSQDPRGNGNTIY	-	TRBV3-1/TRBV3-2
ASSPRQGKMKGYT	TRBD1	TRBV6-5
ASSLSAGGNQPQH	-	TRBV27
ASSLDSSSDTIY	-	TRBV5-1
ASSSQGANTGELF	-	TRBV11-2
ASSQVGGQGDGYT	TRBD1	TRBV4-1
AVKQDPAGNTIY	-	TRBV10-3
ASDRGRNTEAF	TRBD1	TRBV2
ASRSTAGTGGAGETQY	TRBD1	TRBV11-2